A single sample gave rise to the 14 T cell receptor beta chains below, sequenced in a study of OX40 agonist ivuxolimab in advanced cancers. Here immunoSEQ multiplex PCR was the method, and the copy in TCRdb shows in-frame clones only, minus some. Among 45,000 to 65,000 clones listed, 75% to 95% were seen once. The specimen was CD4+ or CD8+ T cells sorted from blood, collected in a trial of the OX40 agonist ivuxolimab. The source of these receptors is an adult with an advanced solid tumor such as melanoma, head and neck, liver or kidney cancer.

The rearrangement uses TRBV2 and TRBJ2-7; D possibly corresponds to TRBD2 (5 bases). Germline values: CDR1 SNHLY, CDR2 FYNNEI. This CDR3 has 17 residues. Trimming left V 0 bases short and J 0 bases short, with 15 bases between. This CDR3 is CASSEAGVSLGSYEQYF. CDR3 in DNA: TGTGCCAGCAGTGAAGCCGGGGTCTCGTTGGGCTCCTACGAGCAGTACTTC. The complete variable domain, with remaining parts taken from reference TRBV2 and TRBJ2-7, reads EPEVTQTPSHQVTQMGQEVILRCVPISNHLYFYWYRQILGQKVEFLVSFYNNEISEKSEIFDDQFSVERPDGSNFTLKIRSTKLEDSAMYFCASSEAGVSLGSYEQYFGPGTRLTVT.

J is TRBJ1-2 and V is TRBV28; D is possibly TRBD1 (5 bases). CDR1 and CDR2 from the germline V gene are MDHEN and SYDVKM. The CDR3 contains 12 residues. V shed 3 bases and J shed 7 bases, with 9 bases lying between them. DNA of the CDR3: TGTGCCAGCAGTTTGGCAGGGACTGGCTACACCTTC. Translating it yields CASSLAGTGYTF.

This sequence joins TRBV27 and TRBJ2-7, with a weak D call TRBD2 (6 bases). The V end was cut by 1 base, the J end by 2 bases, with 12 bases between. This CDR3 has 15 residues. Germline V gene sequence: CDR1 MNHEY, CDR2 SMNVEV (reference sequence). The CDR3 loop reads CASSLFVAGTYEQYF. The DNA of the CDR3 is TGTGCCAGCAGTTTATTTGTTGCGGGGACCTACGAGCAGTACTTC.

The chain has TRBV19 and TRBJ1-1; D gene uncertain. The germline V and J ends were trimmed by 5 bases and 6 bases, with 10 bases remaining between them. This CDR3 is 12 amino acids long. Germline assignment: CDR1 LNHDA and CDR2 SQIVND (reference sequence). The CDR3 sequence is CASSAGSAEAFF. CDR3 bases: TGTGCCAGTAGTGCGGGGAGTGCTGAAGCTTTCTTT. The entire variable domain, with the rest obtained from reference TRBV19 and TRBJ1-1, is as follows: DGGITQSPKYLFRKEGQNVTLSCEQNLNHDAMYWYRQDPGQGLRLIYYSQIVNDFQKGDIAEGYSVSREKKESFPLTVTSAQKNPTAFYLCASSAGSAEAFFGQGTRLTVV.

V gene TRBV29-1 combines with J gene TRBJ1-2; D uncertain. The V end lost 4 bases, the J end lost 2 bases, and 11 bases lay between the germline ends. The V gene's germline CDR1 is SQVTM and CDR2 ANQGSEA. This CDR3 spans 13 amino acids. The CDR3 bases are TGCAGCGTTGTTGGCAGTGAGAACTATGGCTACACCTTC. It specifies CSVVGSENYGYTF. Using reference TRBV29-1 and TRBJ1-2 for the parts outside the CDR3, the full variable domain is SAVISQKPSRDICQRGTSLTIQCQVDSQVTMMFWYRQQPGQSLTLIATANQGSEATYESGFVIDKFPISRPNLTFSTLTVSNMSPEDSSIYLCSVVGSENYGYTFGSGTRLTVV.

The DNA of the CDR3 is TGTGCCAGCAGCCAACTAGCGGGGGGCAATGAGCAGTTCTTC. This translates into CASSQLAGGNEQFF. This rearrangement joins TRBV11-2 to TRBJ2-1, with 12 bases fitting TRBD2. Unmatched junction bases numbered 2, after V lost 5 bases and J lost 6 bases. CDR1 and CDR2 (germline): SGHAT, FQNNGV. The CDR3 is 14 residues long.

This clone was detected only once. The chain employs TRBV27 and TRBJ2-3, with D hard to call. This CDR3 contains 14 residues. CDR1 and CDR2 (germline): MNHEY, SMNVEV (reference sequence). V was clipped by 5 bases and J by 7 bases, with 16 bases between them. CDR3 nucleotides: TGTGCCAGCAGTCCCAGGACCCTCACCCATACGCAGTATTTT. This sequence encodes CASSPRTLTHTQYF.

This sequence joins TRBV9 and TRBJ1-4; D uncertain. Trimming left V 4 bases short and J 8 bases short, with 15 bases between. Germline V gene data show CDR1 as SGDLS and CDR2 as YYNGEE. The CDR3 covers 14 residues. The CDR3 coding sequence is TGTGCCAGCAGCCCGACTAATCAGAAGGAAAAACTGTTTTTT. Amino acids: CASSPTNQKEKLFF.

The chain couples TRBV18 to TRBJ1-2, with TRBD1 identical over 7 bases. V was pared by 2 bases and J by 5 bases, with 5 bases of the junction left unmatched. Germline values: CDR1 KGHSH, CDR2 LQKENI. The CDR3 is made up of 14 amino acids. The CDR3 spells CASSPSGGLYGYTF. CDR3 DNA sequence: TGTGCCAGCTCACCATCAGGGGGACTTTATGGCTACACCTTC.

This chain uses TRBV5-4 with TRBJ1-2; D may be TRBD1 (5 bases). The germline V and J ends were trimmed by 4 bases and 4 bases, with 26 bases remaining between them. Germline-derived CDR1 and CDR2 are SGHNT and YYREEE (reference sequence). This CDR3 region has 18 residues. For the CDR3, the DNA is TGTGCCAGCAGCCTAGATGGCCAGGGTAGGGTACTCAGCTATGGCTACACCTTC. It encodes CASSLDGQGRVLSYGYTF.

To note about this clone: Other DNA sequences of this sample code for an identical CDR3. This chain uses TRBV25-1 with TRBJ2-7; D is ambiguous. Trimming pared 7 bases from V and 0 bases from J, leaving 4 bases between. Germline CDR1 and CDR2: MGHDK and SYGVNS. The CDR3 extends over 11 amino acids. The CDR3 DNA sequence: TGTGCCAGCACAGACTCCTACGAGCAGTACTTC. It specifies CASTDSYEQYF.

For the CDR3, the DNA is TGTGCCAGCAGCACCGACACCTCGGTCGCTGGAAACACCATATATTTT. It specifies CASSTDTSVAGNTIYF. This chain uses TRBV4-2 with TRBJ1-3; D remains unclear. The CDR3 totals 16 residues. Trimming removed 5 bases at V and 2 bases at J, with 16 bases between. Germline-derived CDR1 and CDR2 are LGHNA and YNFKEQ.

The DNA of the CDR3 is TGTGCCAGCAGTTCTAGCGGGGGGGCCGGAGAGACCCAGTACTTC. Protein: CASSSSGGAGETQYF. The rearrangement links TRBV6-5 to TRBJ2-5; 12 bases are a match to TRBD2. The CDR3 is 15 residues long. Trimming removed 4 bases from V and 4 bases from J; junction bases left unmatched: 4. Germline CDR1 MNHEY, CDR2 SVGAGI.

The chain's CDR3 is CASSYSGQWTDTQYF. The CDR3 coding sequence is TGTGCCAGCAGCTACTCTGGACAGTGGACAGATACGCAGTATTTT. V gene TRBV27 combines with J gene TRBJ2-3, with D tentatively TRBD1 (6 bases). Trimming removed 6 bases from V and 3 bases from J, with 16 bases in between. The CDR3 is 15 residues long. Looked up from germline, CDR1 is MNHEY and CDR2 is SMNVEV (reference sequence).